These 17 T cell receptor beta chains share one sample of origin, sequenced in a study of T cells in Graves' hyperthyroidism and ophthalmopathy (dated by TCRdb to about 2019). Libraries were built with multiplex PCR. Sequencing relied on an Illumina HiSeq 2000. The TCR beta CDR3 regions were amplified from the RNA transcripts. The first round of RT-PCR for the TCR CDR3 was performed with the HTBI primer set and the Qiagen OneStep RT-PCR kit. TCRdb ran its own pipeline on the public reads, namely fastp trimming at Q25 and MiXCR clone calling, and kept in-frame beta chains. Identical CDR3 proteins give one entry, which carries the most common genes and DNA. The sample table contains 350,000 or so distinct CDR3 sequences; only one count was recorded for about 20% of them. The top ten clonotypes cover about 49% of the sample. The sequenced sample consisted of blood. The receptors shown here come from a woman aged 45-65 years with Graves' hyperthyroidism.

The CDR3 DNA reads TGTGCCAGCAGTCGTGTCCCGGGTGAAAACATTCAGTACTTC. Translated, it gives CASSRVPGENIQYF. The chain carries TRBV6-1 and TRBJ2-4; the D is unclear. The length of the CDR3 is 14 residues. The germline gives CDR1 MNHNS, CDR2 SASEGT. The V end lost 5 bases, the J end lost 5 bases, and 13 bases lay between the germline ends.

This rearrangement joins TRBV20-1 to TRBJ2-1, with TRBD2 matching over 7 bases. Per the germline V gene, CDR1 is DFQATT and CDR2 is SNEGSKA (reference sequence). The CDR3 loop spans 16 amino acids. The V gene end was trimmed by 2 bases and the J gene end by 4 bases; junction bases not matched to a gene: 11. CDR3 nucleotides: TGCAGTGCTAGACCACCTGGGGGGGGACCTTACAATGAGCAGTTCTTC. It translates to CSARPPGGGPYNEQFF.

This chain uses TRBV20-1 with TRBJ1-2; possible D gene TRBD1, 5 bases. Germline-derived CDR1 and CDR2 are DFQATT and SNEGSKA (reference sequence). V shed 5 bases and J shed 2 bases, with 15 bases lying between them. This CDR3 spans 14 amino acids. The CDR3 loop is CSARNRGSNYGYTF. In DNA, the CDR3 is TGCAGTGCTCGGAATAGGGGATCCAACTATGGCTACACCTTC.

This rearrangement joins TRBV2 to TRBJ1-3, with a possible D match to TRBD1 (5 bases). Trimming removed 4 bases at V and 2 bases at J, with 12 bases between. The CDR3 is made up of 15 amino acids. Germline values: CDR1 SNHLY, CDR2 FYNNEI. The CDR3 loop is CASSGAQGAGNTIYF. The DNA for the CDR3 is TGTGCCAGCAGTGGAGCCCAGGGTGCTGGAAACACCATATATTTT.

This clonotype was detected many times. The genes are TRBV20-1 and TRBJ2-7, with D possibly being TRBD2 (5 bases). Germline V CDR1 and CDR2: DFQATT, SNEGSKA (reference sequence). V lost 0 bases, J lost 6 bases, and 27 bases lay in between. The CDR3 runs to 18 residues. CDR3 DNA sequence: TGCAGTGCTAGAGATCCGGTGTCCCGAGGGAGCGTGTTGCCCGAGCAGTACTTC. This sequence encodes CSARDPVSRGSVLPEQYF.

The chain uses TRBV7-3 and TRBJ1-1; 10 positions match TRBD1. This CDR3 has 17 amino acids. V lost 5 bases to trimming and J lost 4 bases; unmatched junction nucleotides: 13. Germline CDR1 is SGHTA and CDR2 is FQGTGA. The CDR3 reads CASSLGPWGQGPTEAFF. DNA for the CDR3: TGTGCCAGCAGCCTTGGCCCCTGGGGACAGGGGCCCACTGAAGCTTTCTTT.

Ten or more counts support this clonotype. V usage is TRBV28 and J usage is TRBJ2-1; perhaps TRBD1 as D (6 bases). V lost 3 bases and J lost 5, with 8 bases in between. The CDR3 extends over 13 amino acids. CDR1 is MDHEN, CDR2 SYDVKM, per germline. CDR3 protein: CASSFGQHNEQFF. CDR3 bases: TGTGCCAGCAGTTTTGGACAGCACAATGAGCAGTTCTTC.

This clonotype has more than one count but fewer than ten. This chain uses TRBV5-1 with TRBJ2-3; D is perhaps TRBD2 (6 bases). Trimming stripped 2 bases from V and 6 bases from J, with 16 bases between. The CDR3 has 15 amino acids. Looked up from germline, CDR1 is SGHRS and CDR2 is YFSETQ. The CDR3 bases are TGCGCCAGCAGCTTAAGGAATGGAGGAGGGGATACGCAGTATTTT. The encoded protein is CASSLRNGGGDTQYF. Full variable domain (remainder filled in from reference TRBV5-1 and TRBJ2-3): KAGVTQTPRYLIKTRGQQVTLSCSPISGHRSVSWYQQTPGQGLQFLFEYFSETQRNKGNFPGRFSGRQFSNSRSEMNVSTLELGDSALYLCASSLRNGGGDTQYFGPGTRLTVL.

The J gene is TRBJ1-2, the V gene TRBV2; D is possibly TRBD1 (6 bases). Germline loops: CDR1 SNHLY, CDR2 FYNNEI. V was pared by 1 base and J by 2 bases, with 8 bases between. The CDR3 spans 14 residues. The CDR3 sequence: CASSEGRGNYGYTF. CDR3 DNA sequence: TGTGCCAGCAGTGAAGGCAGGGGAAACTATGGCTACACCTTC.

This clonotype was counted only a few times. The chain combines TRBV12-3 or TRBV12-4 with TRBJ2-7; possibly TRBD1 or TRBD2 for D (5 bases each). The CDR3 runs to 14 residues. The V and J ends lost 3 bases and 2 bases respectively, with 11 bases between them. CDR3 bases: TGTGCCAGCAGTTTGGGGGATCCCCCCTACGAGCAGTACTTC. It specifies CASSLGDPPYEQYF.

This clonotype has at least ten counts. The rearrangement joins TRBV12-3 or TRBV12-4 to TRBJ2-1; the match to TRBD2 covers 8 bases. The V segment lost 7 bases and the J segment 3 bases; nucleotides outside the gene matches: 5. This CDR3 is built from 14 residues. This CDR3 is CASTNSGDYNEQFF. As DNA, the CDR3 is TGTGCCAGCACCAATAGCGGGGACTACAATGAGCAGTTCTTC.

This clonotype was seen repeatedly, ten times or more. The chain joins TRBV6-9 to TRBJ2-7, with TRBD1 matching over 8 bases. The V gene end was trimmed by 6 bases and the J gene end by 3 bases; junction bases not matched to a gene: 4. Germline CDR1 is MNHGY and CDR2 is SVAAGI. CDR3 size: 13 residues. CDR3 DNA: TGTGCCAGCAGGGGACAGGTTCACTACGAGCAGTACTTC. The encoded protein is CASRGQVHYEQYF.

V is TRBV9 and J is TRBJ2-5; 7 nucleotides agree with TRBD2. The CDR3 runs to 14 residues. Looked up from germline, CDR1 is SGDLS and CDR2 is YYNGEE. Losses at the gene ends were 3 bases for V and 4 bases for J; bases not matched to a gene: 6. For the CDR3, the DNA is TGTGCCAGCAGCGACCTGGGGGGGGGAGAGACCCAGTACTTC. Amino acids: CASSDLGGGETQYF.

The chain links TRBV28 to TRBJ1-1, with D possibly TRBD1 on 6 matching bases. The CDR3 totals 15 residues. The germline gives CDR1 MDHEN, CDR2 SYDVKM. With 5 bases removed from V and 5 bases from J, the gap between germline ends came to 18 bases. The CDR3 loop is CASSRRGVSGTEAFF. CDR3 in DNA: TGTGCCAGCAGTCGGAGGGGGGTAAGCGGGACTGAAGCTTTCTTT.

This clonotype was seen a few times. J is TRBJ1-1 and V is TRBV20-1; 7 bases match TRBD1. The V gene end was trimmed by 0 bases and the J gene end by 6 bases; junction bases not matched to a gene: 13. Per the germline V gene, CDR1 is DFQATT and CDR2 is SNEGSKA (reference sequence). The CDR3 loop spans 16 amino acids. In DNA form, the CDR3 reads TGCAGTGCTAGAGAGCCATACGGCAGGGGGTTGCCTGAAGCTTTCTTT. It translates to CSAREPYGRGLPEAFF.

The V call is TRBV28, the J call TRBJ2-1, with 8 bases identical to TRBD2. Per germline, CDR1 MDHEN and CDR2 SYDVKM. After removal of 8 bases from V and 9 bases from J, the junction contained 15 bases not matched to a gene. CDR3 length equals 15 residues. The CDR3 nucleotides read TGTGCCAGCCGCCCCGTGGGGACTAGGGTTGGTGAGCAGTTCTTC. Residues: CASRPVGTRVGEQFF.

The genes are TRBV27 and TRBJ2-5, with D possibly being TRBD2 (6 bases). This CDR3 has 18 residues. Trimming removed 2 bases from V and 2 bases from J, with 21 bases in between. In germline, CDR1 is MNHEY, CDR2 SMNVEV (reference sequence). The CDR3 is CASSLIGTSRRSQETQYF. The CDR3 DNA sequence: TGTGCCAGCAGTTTAATCGGGACTTCCAGACGATCACAAGAGACCCAGTACTTC.